This is a list of T cell receptor beta chains from one sample in a study of blood T cell repertoires in COVID-19. TCRdb's table, derived via immunoSEQ multiplex PCR, lists solely in-frame clones and lacks some. In the table there are some 34,000 clones, more than 80% of which are singletons. The sequenced sample was peripheral blood. These receptors all stem from a human donor in a cohort sampled during active COVID-19. Both conserved end residues are part of each CDR3.

15 TRBJ1-2 TRBV5-1 CASSLVPGQNYGYTF
15 TRBJ1-6 TRBV3-1/TRBV3-2 CASSQRFSNNSPLHF
13 TRBJ1-4 TRBV5-4 CASSPAGDEKLFF
16 TRBJ2-1 TRBV24-1 CATSDPTGQGNNEQFF
14 TRBJ1-6 TRBV5-8 CASSPGQNNSPLHF
13 TRBJ1-2 TRBV29-1 CSVTQGSDYGYTF
15 TRBJ2-1 TRBV7-7 CASSLTSGRLNEQFF
13 TRBJ2-1 TRBV6-5 CASSPTDYNEQFF
19 TRBJ2-3 TRBV4-1 CASSQGPSGGRGVADTQYF
17 TRBJ2-1 TRBV19 CASSTSHRAPSYNEQFF
11 TRBJ2-7 TRBV19 CASSTTYEQYF
14 TRBJ2-7 TRBV7-8 CASSLRGGPYEQYF
16 TRBJ2-2 TRBV6-6 CASSYDPGTNTGELFF
15 TRBJ2-2 TRBV27 CASGGAGGNTGELFF
13 TRBJ1-1 TRBV30 CAWSGQGGAEAFF
14 TRBJ2-7 TRBV18 CASSGGLAEYEQYF
13 TRBJ1-1 TRBV2 CASRTGRDTEAFF
12 TRBJ2-5 TRBV2 CATSRVQETQYF
11 TRBJ2-2 TRBV20-1 CSASERERLFF
13 TRBJ2-5 TRBV2 CASNRDSRETQYF
16 TRBJ2-7 TRBV13 CASSLTGTGYNYEQYF
14 TRBJ1-5 TRBV2 CASGPGQLGQPQHF
15 TRBJ2-3 TRBV6-2/TRBV6-3 CASSYSGTSEHTQYF
14 TRBJ2-3 TRBV3-1/TRBV3-2 CASSPDRPRGTQYF
13 TRBJ2-3 TRBV18 CASSPAGADTQYF
14 TRBJ2-2 TRBV7-9 CASSPHRVTGELFF
13 TRBJ2-7 TRBV30 CAWSPPGPYEQYF
19 TRBJ2-3 TRBV7-6 CASSLLAGLKQPSTDTQYF
13 TRBJ2-7 TRBV9 CASSVEWGLEQYF
14 TRBJ2-7 TRBV14 CASSQVRGFYEQYF
14 TRBJ1-2 TRBV7-8 CASSRRVDNYGYTF
15 TRBJ1-5 TRBV2 CASSEVTGSNQPQHF
14 TRBJ2-1 TRBV27 CASRVALTFGEQFF
14 TRBJ2-7 TRBV6-5 CASSPRARGNEQYF
13 TRBJ1-5 TRBV5-8 CASSMGTSQPQHF
13 TRBJ1-1 TRBV18 CASSPIQDTEAFF
15 TRBJ2-1 TRBV10-3 CAISDSGTGAVEQFF
13 TRBJ1-5 TRBV28 CASRGSSNQPQHF
13 TRBJ1-1 TRBV9 CASSFYLNTEAFF
15 TRBJ2-1 TRBV6-5 CASNRAQQGYNEQFF
12 TRBJ1-2 TRBV7-9 CASSLGLDGYTF
16 TRBJ2-5 TRBV5-1 CASSLYGRGTQETQYF
18 TRBJ2-3 TRBV28 CASSLSPGLGSSTDTQYF
14 TRBJ2-2 TRBV9 CASSVVADTGELFF
16 TRBJ1-1 TRBV7-3 CASSLRSGQGNTEAFF
15 TRBJ2-7 TRBV5-1 CASSLGGSSSYEQYF